This T cell receptor (beta chain) was recorded in a study of OX40 agonist ivuxolimab in advanced cancers. About the study as a whole: Ivuxolimab was a fully human IgG2 agonistic monoclonal antibody targeting the costimulatory receptor OX40 (CD134). The point of sequencing TCRbeta in the periphery was to test whether ivuxolimab changed TCR sequence diversity and drove clonal T-cell expansion. Among the roughly 50 dose-escalation patients, around 19 had hepatocellular carcinoma, 15 melanoma, 9 renal cell carcinoma and 9 head and neck cancer. In the dose-escalation cohort, around 80% of patients were male, and the mean age was approximately 60 years with a range of 23 to 79. Intravenous ivuxolimab was administered to patients every 2 weeks at six dose levels: 0.01, 0.1, 0.3, 1.5, 3 and 10 mg/kg. Partial responses occurred in three dose-escalation patients, of whom one had hepatocellular carcinoma and two had cutaneous melanoma. Prior anti-PD-1, anti-PD-L1 or anti-CTLA-4 therapy was permitted, and checkpoint inhibitors had been received by about 37% of dose-escalation patients. The monotherapy dose-escalation portion (N of about 50 patients) of the phase I ivuxolimab trial is reported in the paper. The investigation overall reported the following: Clonal expansion of both CD4+ and CD8+ blood T cells was observed from baseline to week 6 at doses 0.1 to 3.0 mg/kg. After ivuxolimab, more expanded clones were found on average in CD8+ T cells than in CD4+ T cells. In the 0.1-3.0 mg/kg groups, partial responders had among the lowest normalized peripheral clonal expansion, particularly in CD8+ T cells. The antigen specificity of the clonally expanded peripheral T cells was not determined. Low levels of normalized T-cell clonal expansion were also seen in some nonresponding patients.

V is cut by 2 bases and J by 6 bases, and the space between the germline ends is 13 bases. CDR1 SNHLY and CDR2 FYNNEI were looked up in the germline V gene. The CDR3 covers 14 residues, taking in both the cysteine and the phenylalanine. Left in the record is the CDR3 DNA by itself, 42 bases read in frame from the first base. Patients with autoimmune disease history or receiving systemic immunosuppression were excluded from the trial. Peripheral blood for TCR sequencing was collected from all dose cohorts at baseline, on cycle 4 day 1, and on cycle 7 day 1. The samples were drawn from a first-in-human, open-label, multicenter phase I dose-escalation trial of ivuxolimab. Adults with locally advanced or metastatic melanoma, renal cell carcinoma, hepatocellular carcinoma or head and neck squamous cell carcinoma were enrolled in the trial. Before TCR sequencing, CD4+ T cells and CD8+ T cells were sorted from peripheral blood as separate populations.

For sequencing of the TCRbeta CDR3 region, genomic DNA was extracted from the sorted cells. TCRbeta CDR3 regions were sequenced using the immunoSEQ Assay. TCRdb obtained this table from immuneACCESS and retained in-frame rearrangements with V and J assigned. These tables miss some clones; where compared with another copy, unresolved V genes account for less than half of the shortfall, and the remainder is unexplained. This sample has more than 45,000 clones in its table, and 70% to 85% of those were observed once. Jointly, the top ten make up under 4.5% of the sample. Details on this clone: Its antigen specificity is not known. There are no base qualities to consult, and no much larger clone falls within one base.

The V gene is TRBV2 and the J gene is TRBJ1-2; the D gene remains uncertain. Source: CD4+ or CD8+ T cells sorted from blood, taken in a trial of the OX40 agonist ivuxolimab. The TCR comes from an adult with an advanced solid tumor such as melanoma, head and neck, liver or kidney cancer. In nucleotide form, the sequence is TGTGCCAGCAGTGAAAGGCGGACGGCTGATGGCTACACCTTC. Its protein reads: CASSERRTADGYTF.